This TCR beta chain was found in a study of chemoradiotherapy in HPV16-positive cancers. Study at large: Functional T-cell assays on a couple of HPV16-positive patients' cells defined candidate HPV-specific clones and common TCR motifs. Study results and limitations: HPV-specific T cells were functionally defined from only a couple of HPV16-positive patients. HPV-responsive T-cell expansion during chemoradiotherapy was linked to improved recurrence-free survival in HPV16-positive patients. Candidate HPV-specific clones and E7-related TCR motifs grew in tumor during treatment.

Profiled with immunoSEQ multiplex PCR; TCRdb holds only in-frame clones, not every one. The sample contains about 4,000 clones, around 94% of which appear only once. Germline V gives CDR1 SGDLS, CDR2 YYNGEE. There are 16 residues in the CDR3. V was pared by 0 bases and J by 1 base, with 12 bases between. Comment on this clone: What it recognizes is unknown.

Sampling was performed from a patient who underwent chemoradiotherapy. The sequence was obtained from a human donor with HPV-associated anogenital cancer. The genes are TRBV9 and TRBJ2-3; D is unclear. CDR3 sequence (DNA): TGTGCCAGCAGCGTAGGTGGTAGTCGGGGCACAGATACGCAGTATTTT. This encodes CASSVGGSRGTDTQYF.